This section outlines one TCR beta chain sequence together with its context. The antigen is not known. Clones were read by immunoSEQ multiplex PCR, and TCRdb kept only the in-frame ones, dropping some. The data contain tens of thousands of clones, approximately 80% of them singletons. V dropped 1 base and J dropped 3; count of bases not matched to a gene: 6. CDR3 length: 16 amino acids. The germline gives CDR1 KGHSH, CDR2 LQKENI. The entry originates in a study of a mutant IDH1 vaccine in newly diagnosed glioma. At the level of the study: The first vaccination came 4-6 weeks after radiotherapy alone, or with temozolomide cycles. Earlier treatment was radiotherapy, temozolomide, or both, with most getting both.

Findings and caveats of the study: Pseudoprogression seemed unrelated to changes in top peripheral T cell clonotypes.

The time point denotes: week 5, during vaccination. Doses of 300 ug of mutant IDH1 20-mer peptide were given with topical imiquimod. The donor cohort comprised cases of new WHO grade 3 or 4 IDH1-mutant, ATRX-lost astrocytoma. The source is a man between 35 and 55 years old with glioma. The chain carries TRBV18 and TRBJ2-3, with 8 bases aligning to TRBD2. The starting material was PBMCs, obtained from a glioma patient whose treatment included an IDH1 peptide vaccine. In DNA form, the CDR3 reads TGTGCCAGCTCACCACGAACGGGGGGGGAGACAGATACGCAGTATTTT. It specifies CASSPRTGGETDTQYF.